This T cell receptor beta chain was recorded in a study of cytomegalovirus exposure and HLA in healthy donors. On the study more broadly: Caucasian-associated ancestry cluster membership applied to about 80% of some 400 genotyped donors.

V lost 0 bases to trimming and J lost 11 bases, with 13 bases between them. The CDR3 consists of 13 residues. The germline gives CDR1 MNHEY, CDR2 SMNVEV (reference sequence). Researchers ran the PCR with 60 Vbeta and 13 Jbeta primers. Here immunoSEQ multiplex PCR was the method, and the copy in TCRdb shows in-frame clones only, minus some. The table shows roughly 100,000 clones, with 70% to 80% occurring only once. This chain connects TRBV27 to TRBJ1-1; D uncertain. The source material was PBMCs. This receptor was identified in a man between 60 and 75 years old in good health and CMV-seronegative. The CDR3 bases are TGTGCCAGCAGTTTATCCCGAGGGCTTGGCGCTTTCTTT. Amino acid sequence: CASSLSRGLGAFF.